This T cell receptor beta chain is from a study of OX40 agonist ivuxolimab in advanced cancers. For the study at large: Ivuxolimab is an agonistic anti-OX40 (CD134) antibody, and patients were treated with it. Hepatocellular carcinoma, melanoma, renal cell or head and neck cancer was diagnosed in the dose-escalation patients.

Profiling relied on immunoSEQ multiplex PCR, and the TCRdb table lists in-frame clones only, not all of them. The sample includes approximately 54,000 clones, approximately 90% of them seen just once. This CDR3 region has 14 residues. V is TRBV21-1 and J is TRBJ2-7; the D call TRBD2 from the table was never checked on the DNA. TRBV21-1 is tagged as a pseudogene. The source was CD4+ or CD8+ T cells sorted from blood, collected in a trial of the OX40 agonist ivuxolimab. The TCR sequence derives from an adult with an advanced solid tumor such as melanoma, head and neck, liver or kidney cancer. CDR3 protein: CASSKGEGSYEQYF. The CDR3 DNA reads as TGTGCCAGCAGCAAGGGTGAGGGCTCCTACGAGCAGTACTTC.